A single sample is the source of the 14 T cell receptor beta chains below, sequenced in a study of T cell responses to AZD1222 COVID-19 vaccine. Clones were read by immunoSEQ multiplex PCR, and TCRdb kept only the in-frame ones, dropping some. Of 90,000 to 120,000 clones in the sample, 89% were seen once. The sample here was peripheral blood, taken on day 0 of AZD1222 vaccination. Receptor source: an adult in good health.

As DNA, the CDR3 is TGTGCCAGCAGCTTGGCATGGGGGAACTATGGCTACACCTTC. Protein: CASSLAWGNYGYTF. The chain couples TRBV5-6 to TRBJ1-2, with a tentative D call TRBD1 (5 bases). V lost 0 bases, J lost 2 bases, and 8 bases lay in between. Germline-derived CDR1 and CDR2 are SGHDT and YYEEEE. This CDR3 spans 14 amino acids.

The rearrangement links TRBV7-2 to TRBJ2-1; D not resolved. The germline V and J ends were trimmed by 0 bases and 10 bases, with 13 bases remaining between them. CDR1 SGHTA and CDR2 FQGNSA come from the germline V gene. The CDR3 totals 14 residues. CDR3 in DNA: TGTGCCAGCAGCTTAGCGACTGAGCGAAAAGAGCAGTTCTTC. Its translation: CASSLATERKEQFF.

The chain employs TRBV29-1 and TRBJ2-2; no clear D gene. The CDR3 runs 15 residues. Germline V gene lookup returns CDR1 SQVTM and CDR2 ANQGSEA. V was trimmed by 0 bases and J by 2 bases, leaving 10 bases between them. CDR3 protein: CSVEDSLINTGELFF. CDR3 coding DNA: TGCAGCGTTGAAGATTCCCTCATTAACACCGGGGAGCTGTTTTTT.

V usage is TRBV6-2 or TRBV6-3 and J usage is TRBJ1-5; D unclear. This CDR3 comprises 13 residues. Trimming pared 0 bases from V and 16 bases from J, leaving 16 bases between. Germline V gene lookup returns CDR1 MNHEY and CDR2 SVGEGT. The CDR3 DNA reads TGTGCCAGCAGTTACTCGGAGCAAACATCCAAACATTTT. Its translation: CASSYSEQTSKHF.

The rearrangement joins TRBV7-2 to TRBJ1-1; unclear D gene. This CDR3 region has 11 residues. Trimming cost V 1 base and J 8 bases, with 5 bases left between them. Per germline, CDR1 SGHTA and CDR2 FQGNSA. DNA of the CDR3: TGTGCCAGCAGCTTAGGTAGGGAAGCTTTCTTT. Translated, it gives CASSLGREAFF.

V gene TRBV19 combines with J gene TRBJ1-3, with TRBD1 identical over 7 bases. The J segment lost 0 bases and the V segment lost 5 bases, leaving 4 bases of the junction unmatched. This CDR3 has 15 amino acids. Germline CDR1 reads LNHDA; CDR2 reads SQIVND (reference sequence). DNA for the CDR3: TGTGCCAGTAGTTCGGACAGGAGCTCTGGAAACACCATATATTTT. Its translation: CASSSDRSSGNTIYF.

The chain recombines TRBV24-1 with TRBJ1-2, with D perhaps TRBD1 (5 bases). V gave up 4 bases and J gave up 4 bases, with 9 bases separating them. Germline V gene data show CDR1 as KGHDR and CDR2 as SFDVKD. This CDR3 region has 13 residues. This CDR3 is CATSEGGSYGYTF. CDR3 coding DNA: TGTGCCACCAGTGAGGGGGGATCCTATGGCTACACCTTC.

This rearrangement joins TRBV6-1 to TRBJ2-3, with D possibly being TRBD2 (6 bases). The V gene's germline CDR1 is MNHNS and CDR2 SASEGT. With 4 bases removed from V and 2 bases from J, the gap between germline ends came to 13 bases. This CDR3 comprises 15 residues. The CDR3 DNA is TGTGCCAGCAGTGGCCGGGAGCGATACACAGATACGCAGTATTTT. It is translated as CASSGRERYTDTQYF.

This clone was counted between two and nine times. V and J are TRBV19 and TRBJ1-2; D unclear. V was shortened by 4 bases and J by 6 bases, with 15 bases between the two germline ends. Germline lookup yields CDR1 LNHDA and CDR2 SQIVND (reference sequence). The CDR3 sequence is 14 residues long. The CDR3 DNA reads TGTGCCAGTAGTAATTCCCAAGGGAGGGATGGCTACACCTTC. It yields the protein CASSNSQGRDGYTF. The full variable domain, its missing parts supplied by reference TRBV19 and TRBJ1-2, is DGGITQSPKYLFRKEGQNVTLSCEQNLNHDAMYWYRQDPGQGLRLIYYSQIVNDFQKGDIAEGYSVSREKKESFPLTVTSAQKNPTAFYLCASSNSQGRDGYTFGSGTRLTVV.

Written as DNA, the CDR3 is TGTGCCAGCAGTTCGGGACAGGGATACGGCAATCAGCCCCAGCATTTT. This translates into CASSSGQGYGNQPQHF. The V and J genes are TRBV6-2 or TRBV6-3 and TRBJ1-5, with 9 bases identical to TRBD1. The CDR3 has 16 amino acids. The trim removed 4 bases at V and 2 bases at J, leaving 6 bases unmatched. Looked up from germline, CDR1 is MNHEY and CDR2 is SVGEGT.

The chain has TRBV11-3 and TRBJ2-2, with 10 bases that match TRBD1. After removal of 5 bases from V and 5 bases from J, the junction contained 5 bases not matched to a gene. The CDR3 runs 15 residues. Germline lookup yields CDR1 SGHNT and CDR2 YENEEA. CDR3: CASSKGQGWTGELFF. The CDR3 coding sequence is TGTGCCAGCAGCAAGGGACAGGGGTGGACCGGGGAGCTGTTTTTT. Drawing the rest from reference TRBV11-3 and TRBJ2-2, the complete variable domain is EAGVVQSPRYKIIEKKQPVAFWCNPISGHNTLYWYLQNLGQGPELLIRYENEEAVDDSQLPKDRFSAERLKGVDSTLKIQPAELGDSAVYLCASSKGQGWTGELFFGEGSRLTVL.

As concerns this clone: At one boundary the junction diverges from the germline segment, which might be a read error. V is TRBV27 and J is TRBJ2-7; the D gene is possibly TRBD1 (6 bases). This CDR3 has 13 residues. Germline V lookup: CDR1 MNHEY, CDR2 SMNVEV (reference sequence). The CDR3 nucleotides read TGTGCCAGCAGCTCCTCCTCACAGGGCCCAAAAGACTTC. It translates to CASSSSSQGPKDF.

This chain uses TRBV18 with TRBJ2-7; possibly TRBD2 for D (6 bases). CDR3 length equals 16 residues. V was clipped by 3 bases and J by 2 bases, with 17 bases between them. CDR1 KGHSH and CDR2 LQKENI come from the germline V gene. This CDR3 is CASSPSLALKTYEQYF. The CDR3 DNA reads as TGTGCCAGCTCACCCTCGCTAGCGTTAAAGACCTACGAGCAGTACTTC.

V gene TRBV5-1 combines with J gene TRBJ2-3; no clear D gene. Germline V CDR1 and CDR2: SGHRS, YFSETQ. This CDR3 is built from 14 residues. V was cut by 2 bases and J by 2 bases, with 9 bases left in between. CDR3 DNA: TGCGCCAGCAGCTTTAACAGCCACACAGATACGCAGTATTTT. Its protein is CASSFNSHTDTQYF.